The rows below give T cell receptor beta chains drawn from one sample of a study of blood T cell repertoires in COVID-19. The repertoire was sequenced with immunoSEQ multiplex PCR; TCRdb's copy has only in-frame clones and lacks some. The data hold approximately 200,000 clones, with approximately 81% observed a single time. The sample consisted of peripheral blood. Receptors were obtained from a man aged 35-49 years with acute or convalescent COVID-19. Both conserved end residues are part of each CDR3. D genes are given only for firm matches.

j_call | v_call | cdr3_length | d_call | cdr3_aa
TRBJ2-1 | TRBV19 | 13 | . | CASSMMTINEQFF
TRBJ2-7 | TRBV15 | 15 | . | CATSPTTRTAVEQYF
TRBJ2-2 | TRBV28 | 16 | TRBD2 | CASSPLVLAGDGELFF
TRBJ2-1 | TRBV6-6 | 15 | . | CASSFSGGPWHEQFF
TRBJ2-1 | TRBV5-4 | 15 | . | CASSRGPETAREQFF
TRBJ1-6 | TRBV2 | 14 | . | CASRVRDWNSPLHF
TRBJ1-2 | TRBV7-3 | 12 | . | CASSSPLGGYTF
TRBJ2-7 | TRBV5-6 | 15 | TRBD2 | CASSQIAGGFHEQYF
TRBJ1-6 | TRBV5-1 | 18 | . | CASSPGMGGSSYNSPLHF
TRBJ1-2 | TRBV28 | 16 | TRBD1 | CASSSSQSRGRVGYTF
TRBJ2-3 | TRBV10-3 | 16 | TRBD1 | CAISARTGETTDTQYF
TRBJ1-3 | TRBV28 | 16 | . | CASRLGAASSGNTIYF
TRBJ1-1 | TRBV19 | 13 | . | CASSRQVNTEAFF
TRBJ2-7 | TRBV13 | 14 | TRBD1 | CASSPQDRSYEQYF
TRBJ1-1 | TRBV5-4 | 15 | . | CASSTEGQLNTEAFF
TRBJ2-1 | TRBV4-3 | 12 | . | CASSQGRVKQFF
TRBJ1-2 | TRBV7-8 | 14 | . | CASSYTGGWYGYTF
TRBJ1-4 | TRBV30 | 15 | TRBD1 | CAFLLQGRRNEKLFF